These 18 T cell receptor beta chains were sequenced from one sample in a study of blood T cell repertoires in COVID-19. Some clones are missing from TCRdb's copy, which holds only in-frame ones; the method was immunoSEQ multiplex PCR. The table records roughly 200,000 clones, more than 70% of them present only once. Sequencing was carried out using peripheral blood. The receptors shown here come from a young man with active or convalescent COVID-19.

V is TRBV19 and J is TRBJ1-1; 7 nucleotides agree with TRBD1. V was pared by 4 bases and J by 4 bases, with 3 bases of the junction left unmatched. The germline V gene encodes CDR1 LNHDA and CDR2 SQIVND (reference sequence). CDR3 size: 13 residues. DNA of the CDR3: TGTGCCAGTAGTACAGGGGGGACCACTGAAGCTTTCTTT. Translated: CASSTGGTTEAFF.

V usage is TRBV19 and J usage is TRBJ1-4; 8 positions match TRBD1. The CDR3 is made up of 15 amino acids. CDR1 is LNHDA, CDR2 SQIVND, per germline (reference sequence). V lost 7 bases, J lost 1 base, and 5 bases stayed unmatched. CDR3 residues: CASTPDRGTNEKLFF. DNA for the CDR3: TGTGCCAGTACTCCTGACAGGGGAACTAATGAAAAACTGTTTTTT.

The CDR3 loop reads CASSERTGGGWIAKNIQYF. CDR3 DNA sequence: TGTGCCAGCAGTGAAAGGACAGGGGGGGGTTGGATTGCCAAAAACATTCAGTACTTC. The V gene is TRBV6-1, the J gene TRBJ2-4, with 10 bases matching TRBD1. The J segment lost 1 base and the V segment lost 2 bases, leaving 11 bases of the junction unmatched. Germline values: CDR1 MNHNS, CDR2 SASEGT. This CDR3 comprises 19 residues.

CDR3 loop: CASSDWGGTGGVDGYTF. CDR3 in DNA: TGTGCCAGCAGTGACTGGGGTGGGACAGGGGGCGTTGATGGCTACACCTTC. The V call is TRBV6-1, the J call TRBJ1-2, with TRBD1 matching 12 bases. This CDR3 spans 17 amino acids. J lost 6 bases, V lost 3 bases, and 11 bases had no gene match. CDR1 is MNHNS, CDR2 SASEGT, per germline.

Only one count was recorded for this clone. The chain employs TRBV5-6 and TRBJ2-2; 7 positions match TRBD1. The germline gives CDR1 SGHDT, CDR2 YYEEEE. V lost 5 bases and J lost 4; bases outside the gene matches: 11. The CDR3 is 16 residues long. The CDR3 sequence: CASRFVGGGGTGELFF. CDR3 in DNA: TGTGCCAGCAGATTTGTAGGGGGCGGAGGCACCGGGGAGCTGTTTTTT.

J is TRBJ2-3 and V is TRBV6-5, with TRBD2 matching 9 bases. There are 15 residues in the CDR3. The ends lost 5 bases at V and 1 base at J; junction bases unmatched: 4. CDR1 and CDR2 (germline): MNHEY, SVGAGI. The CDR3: CASSLERGGTDTQYF. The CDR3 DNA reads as TGTGCCAGCAGTCTCGAGCGGGGGGGCACAGATACGCAGTATTTT.

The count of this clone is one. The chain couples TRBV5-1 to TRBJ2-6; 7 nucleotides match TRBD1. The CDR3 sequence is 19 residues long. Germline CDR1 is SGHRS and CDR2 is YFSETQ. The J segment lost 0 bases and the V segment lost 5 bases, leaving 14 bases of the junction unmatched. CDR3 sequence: CASSRISGQPTSGANVLTF. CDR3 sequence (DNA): TGCGCCAGCAGTCGTATATCGGGACAGCCGACCTCTGGGGCCAACGTCCTGACTTTC.

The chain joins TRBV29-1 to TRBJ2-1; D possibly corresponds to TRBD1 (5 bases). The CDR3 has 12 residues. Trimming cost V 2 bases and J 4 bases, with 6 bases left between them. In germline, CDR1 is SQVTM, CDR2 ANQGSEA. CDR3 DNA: TGCAGCGTTGAACAGGGTTACAATGAGCAGTTCTTC. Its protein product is CSVEQGYNEQFF.

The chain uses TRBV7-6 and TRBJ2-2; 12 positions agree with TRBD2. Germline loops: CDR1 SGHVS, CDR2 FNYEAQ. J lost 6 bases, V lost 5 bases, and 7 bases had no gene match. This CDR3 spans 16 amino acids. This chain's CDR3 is CASSATSGGFSGELFF. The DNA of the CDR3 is TGTGCCAGCAGCGCTACTAGCGGGGGGTTCTCCGGGGAGCTGTTTTTT. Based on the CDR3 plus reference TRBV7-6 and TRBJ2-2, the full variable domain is GAGVSQSPRYKVTKRGQDVALRCDPISGHVSLYWYRQALGQGPEFLTYFNYEAQQDKSGLPNDRFSAERPEGSISTLTIQRTEQRDSAMYRCASSATSGGFSGELFFGEGSRLTVL.

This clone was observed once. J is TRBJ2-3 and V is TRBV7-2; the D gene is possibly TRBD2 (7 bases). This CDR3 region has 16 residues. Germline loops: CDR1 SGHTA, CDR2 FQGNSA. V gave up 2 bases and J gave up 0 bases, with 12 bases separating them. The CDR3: CASSLNGGLSTDTQYF. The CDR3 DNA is TGTGCCAGCAGCTTAAACGGGGGGCTAAGCACAGATACGCAGTATTTT.

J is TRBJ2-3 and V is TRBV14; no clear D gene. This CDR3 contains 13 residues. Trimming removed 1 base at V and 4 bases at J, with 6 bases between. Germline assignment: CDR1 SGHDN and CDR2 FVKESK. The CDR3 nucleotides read TGTGCCAGCAGCCAAGTCCCTCCAGATACGCAGTATTTT. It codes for CASSQVPPDTQYF.

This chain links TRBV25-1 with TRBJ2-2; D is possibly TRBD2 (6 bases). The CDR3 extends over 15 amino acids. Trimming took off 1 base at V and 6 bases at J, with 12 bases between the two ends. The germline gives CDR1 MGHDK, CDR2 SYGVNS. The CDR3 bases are TGTGCCAGCAGTGAATTTGGGGGGTTCTCCGGGGAGCTGTTTTTT. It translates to CASSEFGGFSGELFF.

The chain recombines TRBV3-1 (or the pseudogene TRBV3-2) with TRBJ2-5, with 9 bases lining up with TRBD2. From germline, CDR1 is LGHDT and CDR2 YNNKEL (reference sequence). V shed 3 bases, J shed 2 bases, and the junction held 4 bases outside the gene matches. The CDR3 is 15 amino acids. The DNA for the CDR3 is TGTGCCAGCAGCCACCGACTAGCGGAACAAGAGACCCAGTACTTC. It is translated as CASSHRLAEQETQYF.

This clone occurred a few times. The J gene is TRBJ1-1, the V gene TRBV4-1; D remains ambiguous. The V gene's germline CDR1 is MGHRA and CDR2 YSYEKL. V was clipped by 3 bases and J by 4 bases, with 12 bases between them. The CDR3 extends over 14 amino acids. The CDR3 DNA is TGCGCCAGCAGCCAGTATGAGGGTATCACTGAAGCTTTCTTT. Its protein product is CASSQYEGITEAFF.

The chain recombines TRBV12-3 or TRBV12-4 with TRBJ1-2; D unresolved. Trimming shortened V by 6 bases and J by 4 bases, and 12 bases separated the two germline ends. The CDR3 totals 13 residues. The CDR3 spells CASSALKSYGYTF. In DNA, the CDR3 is TGTGCCAGCAGCGCCCTAAAGAGCTATGGCTACACCTTC.

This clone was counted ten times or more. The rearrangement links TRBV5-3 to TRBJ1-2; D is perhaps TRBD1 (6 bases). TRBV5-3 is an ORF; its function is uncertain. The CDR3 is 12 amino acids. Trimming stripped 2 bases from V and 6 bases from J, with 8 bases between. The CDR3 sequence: CARSFRGNGYTF. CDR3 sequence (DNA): TGTGCCAGAAGCTTTAGGGGGAATGGCTACACCTTC.

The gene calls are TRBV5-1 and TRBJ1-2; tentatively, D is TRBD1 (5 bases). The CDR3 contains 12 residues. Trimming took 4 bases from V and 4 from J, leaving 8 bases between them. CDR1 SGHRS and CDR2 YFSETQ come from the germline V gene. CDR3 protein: CASSQGIYGYTF. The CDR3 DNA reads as TGCGCCAGCAGCCAGGGCATCTATGGCTACACCTTC.

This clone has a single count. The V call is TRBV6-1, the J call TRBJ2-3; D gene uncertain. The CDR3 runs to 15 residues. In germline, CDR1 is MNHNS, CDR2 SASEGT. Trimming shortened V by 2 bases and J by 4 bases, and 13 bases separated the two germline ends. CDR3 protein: CASSETTTASDTQYF. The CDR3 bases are TGTGCCAGCAGTGAAACCACTACCGCATCAGATACGCAGTATTTT.